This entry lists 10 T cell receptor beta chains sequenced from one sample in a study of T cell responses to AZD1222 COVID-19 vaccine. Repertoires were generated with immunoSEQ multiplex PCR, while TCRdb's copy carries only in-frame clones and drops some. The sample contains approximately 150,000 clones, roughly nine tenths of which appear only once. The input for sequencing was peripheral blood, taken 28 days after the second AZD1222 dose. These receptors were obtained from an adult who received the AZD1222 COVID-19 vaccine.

CDR3 coding DNA: TGTGCCAGCAGCTCCCCGACAGGCGGAGATACGCAGTATTTT. It is translated as CASSSPTGGDTQYF. The rearrangement joins TRBV11-3 to TRBJ2-3; weak D call: TRBD1 (6 bases). V was pared by 4 bases and J by 5 bases, with 13 bases between. This CDR3 contains 14 residues. The germline gives CDR1 SGHNT, CDR2 YENEEA.

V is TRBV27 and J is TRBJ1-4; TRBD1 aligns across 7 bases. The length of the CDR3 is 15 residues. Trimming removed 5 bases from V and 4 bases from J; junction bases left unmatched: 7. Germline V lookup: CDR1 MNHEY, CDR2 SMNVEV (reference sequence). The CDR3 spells CASSPTGRGNEKLFF. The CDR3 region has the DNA TGTGCCAGCAGTCCGACAGGGAGGGGTAATGAAAAACTGTTTTTT.

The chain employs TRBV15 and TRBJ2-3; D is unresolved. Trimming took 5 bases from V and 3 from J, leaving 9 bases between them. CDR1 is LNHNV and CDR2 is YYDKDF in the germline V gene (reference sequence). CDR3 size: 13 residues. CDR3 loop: CATSPRLTDTQYF. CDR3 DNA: TGTGCCACCAGCCCCCGGCTAACAGATACGCAGTATTTT.

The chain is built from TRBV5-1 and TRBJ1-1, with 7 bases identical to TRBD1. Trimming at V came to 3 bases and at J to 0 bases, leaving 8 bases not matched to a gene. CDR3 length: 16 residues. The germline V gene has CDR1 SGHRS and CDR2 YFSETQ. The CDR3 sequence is CASSSATGALNTEAFF. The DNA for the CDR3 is TGCGCCAGCAGCTCGGCTACAGGGGCCCTGAACACTGAAGCTTTCTTT.

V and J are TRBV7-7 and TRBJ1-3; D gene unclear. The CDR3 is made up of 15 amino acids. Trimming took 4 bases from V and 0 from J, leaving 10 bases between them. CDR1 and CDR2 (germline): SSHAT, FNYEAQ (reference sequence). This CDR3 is CASSSGPDSGNTIYF. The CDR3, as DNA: TGTGCCAGCAGCTCCGGGCCCGACTCTGGAAACACCATATATTTT.

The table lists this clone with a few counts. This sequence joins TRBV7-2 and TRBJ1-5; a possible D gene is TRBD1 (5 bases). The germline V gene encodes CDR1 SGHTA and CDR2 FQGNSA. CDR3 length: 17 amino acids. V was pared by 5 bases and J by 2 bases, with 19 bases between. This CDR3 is CASSQTLSRGGNQPQHF. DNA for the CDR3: TGTGCCAGCAGCCAGACACTCAGTAGGGGAGGCAATCAGCCCCAGCATTTT.

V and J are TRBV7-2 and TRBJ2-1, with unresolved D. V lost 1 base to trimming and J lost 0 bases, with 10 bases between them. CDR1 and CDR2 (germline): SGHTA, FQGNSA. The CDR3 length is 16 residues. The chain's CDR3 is CASSLVSESSYNEQFF. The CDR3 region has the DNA TGTGCCAGCAGCTTAGTCTCGGAGAGCTCCTACAATGAGCAGTTCTTC.

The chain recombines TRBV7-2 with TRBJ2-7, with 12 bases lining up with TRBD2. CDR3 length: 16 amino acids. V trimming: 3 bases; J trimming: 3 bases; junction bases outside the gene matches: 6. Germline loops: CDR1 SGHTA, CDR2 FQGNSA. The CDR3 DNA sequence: TGTGCCAGCAGCTTGTCTAGCGGGAGGGCCGTCTACGAGCAGTACTTC. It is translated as CASSLSSGRAVYEQYF.

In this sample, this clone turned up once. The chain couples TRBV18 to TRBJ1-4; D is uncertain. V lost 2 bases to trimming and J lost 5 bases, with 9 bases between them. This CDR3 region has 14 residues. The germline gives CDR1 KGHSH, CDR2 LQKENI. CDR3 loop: CASSPGRGNEKLFF. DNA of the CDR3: TGTGCCAGCTCACCAGGAAGAGGGAATGAAAAACTGTTTTTT.

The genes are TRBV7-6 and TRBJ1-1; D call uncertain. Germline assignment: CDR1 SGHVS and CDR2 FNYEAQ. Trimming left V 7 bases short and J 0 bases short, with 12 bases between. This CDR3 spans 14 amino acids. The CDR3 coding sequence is TGTGCCAGCACCTTGGGTGGGTTGAACACTGAAGCTTTCTTT. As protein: CASTLGGLNTEAFF.